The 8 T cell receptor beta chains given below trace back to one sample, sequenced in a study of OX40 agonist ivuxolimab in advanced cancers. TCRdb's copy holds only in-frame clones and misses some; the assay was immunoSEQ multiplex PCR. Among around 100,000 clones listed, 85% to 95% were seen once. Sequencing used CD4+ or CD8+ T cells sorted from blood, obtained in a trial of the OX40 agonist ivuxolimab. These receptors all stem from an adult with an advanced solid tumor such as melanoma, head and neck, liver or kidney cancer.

Here the CDR3 reads CASSSPGQGVVGAFF. The CDR3 nucleotides read TGTGCCAGCAGTTCCCCGGGACAGGGAGTCGTGGGCGCTTTCTTT. V usage is TRBV28 and J usage is TRBJ1-1; 9 nucleotides align to TRBD1. The V gene's germline CDR1 is MDHEN and CDR2 SYDVKM. The CDR3 contains 15 residues. V was pared by 4 bases and J by 11 bases, with 14 bases of the junction left unmatched. Variable domain in full (rest from reference TRBV28 and TRBJ1-1): DVKVTQSSRYLVKRTGEKVFLECVQDMDHENMFWYRQDPGLGLRLIYFSYDVKMKEKGDIPEGYSVSREKKERFSLILESASTNQTSMYLCASSSPGQGVVGAFFGQGTRLTVV.

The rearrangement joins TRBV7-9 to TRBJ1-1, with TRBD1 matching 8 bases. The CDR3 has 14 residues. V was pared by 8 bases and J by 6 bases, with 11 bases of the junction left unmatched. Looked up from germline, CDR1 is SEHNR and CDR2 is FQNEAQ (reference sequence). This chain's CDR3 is CASRKQGDPSEAFF. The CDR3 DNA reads TGTGCCAGCCGGAAACAGGGGGATCCCTCTGAAGCTTTCTTT. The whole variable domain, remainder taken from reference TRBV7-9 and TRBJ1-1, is DTGVSQNPRHKITKRGQNVTFRCDPISEHNRLYWYRQTLGQGPEFLTYFQNEAQLEKSRLLSDRFSAERPKGSFSTLEIQRTEQGDSAMYLCASRKQGDPSEAFFGQGTRLTVV.

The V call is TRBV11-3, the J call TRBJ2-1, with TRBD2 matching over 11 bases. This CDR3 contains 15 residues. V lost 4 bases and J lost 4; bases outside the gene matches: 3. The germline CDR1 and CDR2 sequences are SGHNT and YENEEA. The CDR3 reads CASSSGTSGYNEQFF. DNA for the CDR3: TGTGCCAGCAGCTCCGGGACTAGCGGTTACAATGAGCAGTTCTTC.

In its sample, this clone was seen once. The CDR3 DNA follows: TGTGCCAGCAGATCAACAGGGAATTCACCCCTCCACTTT. Its translation is CASRSTGNSPLHF. This chain links TRBV7-2 with TRBJ1-6; a weak D match, TRBD1 (6 bases). There are 13 residues in the CDR3. Deletions cut 6 bases from V and 7 bases from J, with 10 bases between. From germline, CDR1 is SGHTA and CDR2 FQGNSA.

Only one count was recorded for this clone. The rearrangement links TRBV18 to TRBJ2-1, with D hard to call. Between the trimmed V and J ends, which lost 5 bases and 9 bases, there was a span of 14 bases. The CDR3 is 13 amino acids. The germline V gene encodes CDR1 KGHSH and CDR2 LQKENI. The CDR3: CASSSSLGGEQFF. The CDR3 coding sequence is TGTGCCAGCTCATCCTCCTTGGGCGGTGAGCAGTTCTTC. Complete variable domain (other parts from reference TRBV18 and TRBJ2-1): NAGVMQNPRHLVRRRGQEARLRCSPMKGHSHVYWYRQLPEEGLKFMVYLQKENIIDESGMPKERFSAEFPKEGPSILRIQQVVRGDSAAYFCASSSSLGGEQFFGPGTRLTVL.

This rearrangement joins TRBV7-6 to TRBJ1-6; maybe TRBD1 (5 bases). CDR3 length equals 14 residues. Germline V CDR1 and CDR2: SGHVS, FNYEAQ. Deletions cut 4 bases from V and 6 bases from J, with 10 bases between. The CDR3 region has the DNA TGTGCCAGCAGCTCGGGACGGATTAATTCACCCCTCCACTTT. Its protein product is CASSSGRINSPLHF.

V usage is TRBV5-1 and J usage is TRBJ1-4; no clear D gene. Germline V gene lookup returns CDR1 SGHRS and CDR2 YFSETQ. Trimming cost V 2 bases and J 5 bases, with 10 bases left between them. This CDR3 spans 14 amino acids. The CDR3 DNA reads TGCGCCAGCAGCTTTTCGCAAGTAAATGAAAAACTGTTTTTT. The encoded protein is CASSFSQVNEKLFF.

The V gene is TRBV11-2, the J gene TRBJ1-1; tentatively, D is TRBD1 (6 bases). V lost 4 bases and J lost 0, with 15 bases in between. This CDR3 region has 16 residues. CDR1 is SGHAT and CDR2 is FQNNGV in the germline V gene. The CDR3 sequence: CASSSRTWTVNTEAFF. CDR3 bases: TGTGCCAGCAGCTCAAGAACTTGGACAGTGAACACTGAAGCTTTCTTT. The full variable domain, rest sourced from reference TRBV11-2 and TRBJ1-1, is EAGVAQSPRYKIIEKRQSVAFWCNPISGHATLYWYQQILGQGPKLLIQFQNNGVVDDSQLPKDRFSAERLKGVDSTLKIQPAKLEDSAVYLCASSSRTWTVNTEAFFGQGTRLTVV.